Detailed here is one TCR beta chain. Antigen specificity is unknown. The entry originates in a study of shared clonotypes between healthy human individuals. Regarding the study as a whole: Relative to memory subsets, naive subsets generally showed larger estimated richness.

CD8 cells regarded as naive lacked CD45RO, were positively chosen for CCR7, and omitted terminally differentiated effector memory CD45RA+ cells. The CDR3 loop spans 17 amino acids. The trim removed 3 bases at V and 1 base at J, leaving 13 bases unmatched. Germline CDR1 SGDLS, CDR2 YYNGEE. Generated by immunoSEQ multiplex PCR, the TCRdb table keeps only in-frame clones and is missing some. The sample contains approximately 1.9 million clones, 93% of which appear only once. The clonotype comes from a man younger than 35 in good health. Some clones in this sample may be carry-over from other donors' samples. This rearrangement joins TRBV9 to TRBJ2-7; 7 nucleotides line up with TRBD2. The sample was naive CD8+ T cells from PBMCs. The CDR3 DNA reads TGTGCCAGCAGCGACAGTCCAGAGAGCGGGGAATCCTACGAGCAGTACTTC. Its protein product is CASSDSPESGESYEQYF.